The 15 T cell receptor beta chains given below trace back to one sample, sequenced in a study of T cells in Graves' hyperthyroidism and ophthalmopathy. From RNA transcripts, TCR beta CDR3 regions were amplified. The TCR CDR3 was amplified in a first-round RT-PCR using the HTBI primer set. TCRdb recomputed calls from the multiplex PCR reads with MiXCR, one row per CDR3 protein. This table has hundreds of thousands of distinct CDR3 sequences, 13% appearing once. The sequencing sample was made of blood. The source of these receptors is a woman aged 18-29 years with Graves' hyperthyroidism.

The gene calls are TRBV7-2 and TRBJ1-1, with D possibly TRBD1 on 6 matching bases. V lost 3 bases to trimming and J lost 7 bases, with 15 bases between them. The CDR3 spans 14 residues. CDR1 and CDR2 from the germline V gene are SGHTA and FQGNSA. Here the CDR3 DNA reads TGTGCCAGCAGCTTGGGACATGTCGCGATTGAAGCTTTCTTT. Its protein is CASSLGHVAIEAFF.

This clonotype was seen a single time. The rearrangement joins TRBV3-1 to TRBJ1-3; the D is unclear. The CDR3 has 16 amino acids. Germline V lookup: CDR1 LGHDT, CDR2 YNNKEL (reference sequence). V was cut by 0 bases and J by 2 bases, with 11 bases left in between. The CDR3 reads CASSQDMGGAGNTIYF. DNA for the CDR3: TGTGCCAGCAGCCAAGATATGGGCGGGGCTGGAAACACCATATATTTT.

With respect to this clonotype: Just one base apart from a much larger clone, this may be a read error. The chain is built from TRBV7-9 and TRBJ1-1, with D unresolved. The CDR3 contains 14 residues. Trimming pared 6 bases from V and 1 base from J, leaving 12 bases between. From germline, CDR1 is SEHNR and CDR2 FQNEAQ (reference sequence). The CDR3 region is CASSHYQANTEAFF. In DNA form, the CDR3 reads TGTGCCAGCAGTCATTACCAGGCGAACACTGAAGCTTTCTTT.

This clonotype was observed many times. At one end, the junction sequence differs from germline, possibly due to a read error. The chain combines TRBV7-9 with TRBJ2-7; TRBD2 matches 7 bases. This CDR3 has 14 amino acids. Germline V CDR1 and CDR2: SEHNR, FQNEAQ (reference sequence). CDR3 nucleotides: TGTGCCAGCAGCCTTGGACTAGTCTCCCACGAGCAGTACTTC. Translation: CASSLGLVSHEQYF.

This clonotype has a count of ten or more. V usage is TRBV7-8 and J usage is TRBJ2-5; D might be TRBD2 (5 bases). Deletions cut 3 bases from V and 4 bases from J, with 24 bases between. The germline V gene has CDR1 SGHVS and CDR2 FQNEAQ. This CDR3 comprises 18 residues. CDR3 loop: CASSFLPPSAHRGETQYF. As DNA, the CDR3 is TGTGCCAGCAGCTTTCTCCCCCCGTCGGCCCACCGGGGAGAGACCCAGTACTTC.

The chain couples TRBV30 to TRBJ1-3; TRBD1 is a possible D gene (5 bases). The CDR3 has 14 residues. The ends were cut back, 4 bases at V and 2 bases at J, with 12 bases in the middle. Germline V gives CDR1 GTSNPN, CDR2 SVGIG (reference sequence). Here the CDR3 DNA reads TGTGCCTGGATTGCGGGGGGTCCTGGAAACACCATATATTTT. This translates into CAWIAGGPGNTIYF.

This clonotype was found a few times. CDR3 loop: CSAGAGVGTEAFF. The CDR3 DNA follows: TGCAGTGCTGGGGCCGGCGTTGGCACTGAAGCTTTCTTT. V and J are TRBV20-1 and TRBJ1-1, with D maybe TRBD1 (5 bases). This CDR3 has 13 amino acids. Trimming shortened V by 5 bases and J by 4 bases, and 14 bases separated the two germline ends. Germline loops: CDR1 DFQATT, CDR2 SNEGSKA (reference sequence).

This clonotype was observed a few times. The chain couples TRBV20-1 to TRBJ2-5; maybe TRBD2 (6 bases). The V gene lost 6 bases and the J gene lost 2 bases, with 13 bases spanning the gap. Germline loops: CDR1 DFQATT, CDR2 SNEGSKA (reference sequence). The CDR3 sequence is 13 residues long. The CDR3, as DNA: TGCAGTGCCTCCACCGGGAGACAAGAGACCCAGTACTTC. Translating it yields CSASTGRQETQYF.

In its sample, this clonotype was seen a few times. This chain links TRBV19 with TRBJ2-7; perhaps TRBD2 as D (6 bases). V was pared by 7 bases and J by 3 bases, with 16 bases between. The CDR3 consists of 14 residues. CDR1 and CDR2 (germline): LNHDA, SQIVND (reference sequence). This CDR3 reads CASTRDSSGYEQYF. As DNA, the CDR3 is TGTGCCAGTACTAGGGACTCCTCCGGCTACGAGCAGTACTTC.

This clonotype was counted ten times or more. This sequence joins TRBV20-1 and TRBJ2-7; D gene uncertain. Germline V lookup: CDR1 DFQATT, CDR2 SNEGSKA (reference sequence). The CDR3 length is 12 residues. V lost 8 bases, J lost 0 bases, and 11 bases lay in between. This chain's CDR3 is CSLKGNSYEQYF. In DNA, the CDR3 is TGCAGTCTGAAGGGCAACTCCTACGAGCAGTACTTC.

CDR3 sequence reads: CASSPHVLQGGGTDTQYF. Written as DNA, the CDR3 is TGTGCCAGCAGCCCCCATGTCTTACAGGGGGGCGGCACAGATACGCAGTATTTT. This rearrangement joins TRBV14 to TRBJ2-3; 8 bases fit TRBD1. J lost 1 base, V lost 4 bases, and 13 bases had no gene match. Germline V gene sequence: CDR1 SGHDN, CDR2 FVKESK. This CDR3 is 18 amino acids long.

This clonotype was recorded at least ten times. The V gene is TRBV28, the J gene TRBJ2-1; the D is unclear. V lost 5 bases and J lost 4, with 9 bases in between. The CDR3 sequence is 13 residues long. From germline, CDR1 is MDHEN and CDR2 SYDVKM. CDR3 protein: CASSRSAYNEQFF. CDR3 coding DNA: TGTGCCAGCAGTCGATCAGCTTACAATGAGCAGTTCTTC.

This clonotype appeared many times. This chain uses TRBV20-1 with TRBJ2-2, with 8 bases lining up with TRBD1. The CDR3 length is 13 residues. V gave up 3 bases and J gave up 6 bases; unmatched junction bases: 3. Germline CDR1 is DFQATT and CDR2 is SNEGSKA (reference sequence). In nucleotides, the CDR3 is TGCAGTGCTAGGGACAGGGATCCCGGGGAGCTGTTTTTT. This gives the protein CSARDRDPGELFF.

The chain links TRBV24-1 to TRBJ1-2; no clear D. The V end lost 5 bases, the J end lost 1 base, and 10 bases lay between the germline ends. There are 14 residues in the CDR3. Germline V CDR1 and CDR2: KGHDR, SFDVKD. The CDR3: CATSVYTLNYGYTF. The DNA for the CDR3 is TGTGCCACCAGTGTTTACACCCTTAACTATGGCTACACCTTC.

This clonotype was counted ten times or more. The CDR3 DNA sequence: TGTGCCAGCAGCCCGCGACTGTCGGTAGCCCTCCAAGAGACCCAGTACTTC. Amino acids: CASSPRLSVALQETQYF. The chain recombines TRBV7-9 with TRBJ2-5; D gene ambiguous. The V gene's germline CDR1 is SEHNR and CDR2 FQNEAQ (reference sequence). Trimming pared 5 bases from V and 1 base from J, leaving 20 bases between. The CDR3 is 17 residues long.